The present TCR beta chain was sequenced within a study of blood T cells in healthy people across ages. General study points: Estimated diversity that came from one million T cells was considered an underestimate. Unsorted PBMCs blocked a conclusive comparison of naive and antigen-experienced cells.

The use of a sample-barcoded 5' primer and a J-beta primer mix characterized a second PCR of roughly 7 to 11 cycles. Through a template-switch adaptor with 12 random nucleotides, each cDNA molecule received a tag. TCRdb passed the 5' RACE reads through MiXCR, listing each CDR3 protein once. Among about 620,000 distinct CDR3 sequences listed, 52% were seen once. In the case of this clonotype: What it recognizes is unknown.

CDR3 length equals 17 residues. Germline V lookup: CDR1 SGHRS, CDR2 YFSETQ. V gave up 1 base and J gave up 1 base; unmatched junction bases: 5. The chain employs TRBV5-1 and TRBJ2-2, with 9 bases aligning to TRBD2. This receptor was identified in an elderly woman in good health. Sequences were obtained from blood. The CDR3 DNA reads TGCGCCAGCAGCTTGCAGCTAGCGGGACAGAACACCGGGGAGCTGTTTTTT. Translated, it gives CASSLQLAGQNTGELFF.